This T cell receptor beta chain is from a study of blood T cell repertoires in COVID-19. The CDR3 length is 15 residues. Looked up from germline, CDR1 is SGHTA and CDR2 is FQGNSA. Trimming stripped 4 bases from V and 4 bases from J, with 13 bases between. In the original workflow: Reference gene primer amplification gave estimated nucleated cell counts. Using immunoSEQ multiplex PCR, the repertoire was profiled, and TCRdb retains in-frame clones only, with some absent. That table gives V, J and clone size, and the DNA gave D and trimming. The data contain 150,000 to 190,000 clones, around 84% of them seen just once; the ten biggest clones take up 7.3%. Participants spanned ages about 18 to 90 years and resided in roughly 22 US areas. Clinical history reported by participants formed the basis on which cohorts were assigned. In Cohort 3, a recovered donor had either two negative PCRs, clearance, or symptom resolution.

The origin of this receptor is a man aged 50-60 years who had recovered from COVID-19. The chain couples TRBV7-2 to TRBJ2-2; D is perhaps TRBD1 (6 bases). Source material: PBMCs or T cells enriched from blood (not recorded which). CDR3 in amino acids: CASSSGQYLTGELFF. The DNA for the CDR3 is TGTGCCAGCAGCTCCGGACAGTATCTCACCGGGGAGCTGTTTTTT.